Following are 4 T cell receptor beta chains from one sample sequenced in a study of OX40 agonist ivuxolimab in advanced cancers. Library construction relied on the immunoSEQ multiplex PCR assay. TCRdb mirrors the immuneACCESS table, restricted to in-frame sequences. Some clones are absent from its copies; in checked studies, under half trace to an unresolved V gene, and the reason for the others is unknown. Across this sample there are roughly 93,000 clones, with approximately 80% seen only once. Around 5.8% of the sample goes to the ten largest clones. Sequencing used CD4+ or CD8+ T cells sorted from blood, obtained in a trial of the OX40 agonist ivuxolimab. These TCRs come from an adult with an advanced solid tumor such as melanoma, head and neck, liver or kidney cancer.

The V and J genes are TRBV5-6 and TRBJ2-5; D unresolved. Between the trimmed V and J ends, which lost 1 base and 5 bases, there was a span of 9 bases. The CDR3 is 13 residues long. Looked up from germline, CDR1 is SGHDT and CDR2 is YYEEEE. In DNA form, the CDR3 reads TGTGCCAGCAGCTTGAGACGGGCGGAGACCCAGTACTTC. Translating it yields CASSLRRAETQYF. The full variable domain, its missing parts supplied by reference TRBV5-6 and TRBJ2-5, is DAGVTQSPTHLIKTRGQQVTLRCSPKSGHDTVSWYQQALGQGPQFIFQYYEEEERQRGNFPDRFSGHQFPNYSSELNVNALLLGDSALYLCASSLRRAETQYFGPGTRLLVL.

Only one count was recorded for this clone. The rearrangement uses TRBV7-6 and TRBJ2-1; TRBD1 agrees at 9 bases. This CDR3 has 16 amino acids. The germline gives CDR1 SGHVS, CDR2 FNYEAQ. After removal of 5 bases from V and 1 base from J, the junction contained 6 bases not matched to a gene. The CDR3 region is CASSVVGQGSYNEQFF. CDR3 bases: TGTGCCAGCAGCGTAGTCGGACAGGGGTCCTACAATGAGCAGTTCTTC.

The chain is built from TRBV27 and TRBJ2-3, with 11 positions matching TRBD2. V trimming: 5 bases; J trimming: 3 bases; junction bases outside the gene matches: 7. Germline V lookup: CDR1 MNHEY, CDR2 SMNVEV (reference sequence). The CDR3 length is 16 residues. CDR3 sequence: CASSPTSGSRTDTQYF. For the CDR3, the DNA is TGTGCCAGCAGTCCCACTAGCGGGAGTAGGACAGATACGCAGTATTTT.

This clone has just a few counts. This chain links TRBV27 with TRBJ1-4, with D maybe TRBD1 (5 bases). The germline CDR1 and CDR2 sequences are MNHEY and SMNVEV (reference sequence). This CDR3 spans 15 amino acids. The V gene lost 2 bases and the J gene lost 4 bases, with 11 bases spanning the gap. CDR3 amino acids: CASSLGAGVNEKLFF. CDR3 bases: TGTGCCAGCAGTTTAGGCGCGGGGGTTAATGAAAAACTGTTTTTT.